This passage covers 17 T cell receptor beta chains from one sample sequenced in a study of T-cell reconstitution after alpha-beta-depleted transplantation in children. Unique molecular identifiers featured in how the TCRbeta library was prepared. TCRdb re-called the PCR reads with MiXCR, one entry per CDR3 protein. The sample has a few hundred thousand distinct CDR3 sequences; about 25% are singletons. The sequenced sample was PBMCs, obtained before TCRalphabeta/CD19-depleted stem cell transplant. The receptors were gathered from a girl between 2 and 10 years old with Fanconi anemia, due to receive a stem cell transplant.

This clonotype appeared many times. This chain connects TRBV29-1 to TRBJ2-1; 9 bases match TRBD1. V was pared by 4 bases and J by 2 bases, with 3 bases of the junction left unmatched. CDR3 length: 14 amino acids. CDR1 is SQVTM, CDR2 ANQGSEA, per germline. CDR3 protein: CSVGGQGPYNEQFF. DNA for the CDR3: TGCAGCGTTGGGGGACAGGGACCCTACAATGAGCAGTTCTTC.

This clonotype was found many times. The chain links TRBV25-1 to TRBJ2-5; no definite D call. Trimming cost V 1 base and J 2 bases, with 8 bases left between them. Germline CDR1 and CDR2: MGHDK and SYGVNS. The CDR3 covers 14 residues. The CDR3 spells CASSELKGQETQYF. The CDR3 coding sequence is TGTGCCAGCAGTGAATTAAAGGGACAAGAGACCCAGTACTTC.

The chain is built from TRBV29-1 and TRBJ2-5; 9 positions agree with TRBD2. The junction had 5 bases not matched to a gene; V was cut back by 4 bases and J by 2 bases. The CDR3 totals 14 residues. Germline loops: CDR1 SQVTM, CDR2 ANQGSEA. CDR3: CSVATSGLQETQYF. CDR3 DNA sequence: TGCAGCGTTGCCACTAGCGGGTTACAAGAGACCCAGTACTTC. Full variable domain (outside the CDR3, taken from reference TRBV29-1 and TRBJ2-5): SAVISQKPSRDICQRGTSLTIQCQVDSQVTMMFWYRQQPGQSLTLIATANQGSEATYESGFVIDKFPISRPNLTFSTLTVSNMSPEDSSIYLCSVATSGLQETQYFGPGTRLLVL.

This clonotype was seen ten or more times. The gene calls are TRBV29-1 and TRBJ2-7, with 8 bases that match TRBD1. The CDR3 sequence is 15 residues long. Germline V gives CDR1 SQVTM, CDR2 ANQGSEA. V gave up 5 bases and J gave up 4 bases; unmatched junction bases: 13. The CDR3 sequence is CSVRNRGERGYEQYF. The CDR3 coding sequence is TGCAGCGTTAGGAACAGGGGGGAAAGAGGTTACGAGCAGTACTTC.

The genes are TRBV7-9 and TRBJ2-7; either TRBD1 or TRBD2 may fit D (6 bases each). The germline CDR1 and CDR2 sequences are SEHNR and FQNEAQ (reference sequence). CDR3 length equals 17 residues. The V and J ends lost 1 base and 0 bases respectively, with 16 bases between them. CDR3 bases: TGTGCCAGCAGCTTAGGAACGGGGGCTGATAACTCCTACGAGCAGTACTTC. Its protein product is CASSLGTGADNSYEQYF. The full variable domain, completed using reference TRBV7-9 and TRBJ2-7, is DTGVSQNPRHKITKRGQNVTFRCDPISEHNRLYWYRQTLGQGPEFLTYFQNEAQLEKSRLLSDRFSAERPKGSFSTLEIQRTEQGDSAMYLCASSLGTGADNSYEQYFGPGTRLTVT.

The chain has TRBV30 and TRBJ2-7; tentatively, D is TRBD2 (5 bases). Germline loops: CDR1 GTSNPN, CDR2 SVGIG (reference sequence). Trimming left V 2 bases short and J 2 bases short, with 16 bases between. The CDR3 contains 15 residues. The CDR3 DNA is TGTGCCTGGAGTTGGCTAGCAGGAATGGCCTACGAGCAGTACTTC. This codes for CAWSWLAGMAYEQYF.

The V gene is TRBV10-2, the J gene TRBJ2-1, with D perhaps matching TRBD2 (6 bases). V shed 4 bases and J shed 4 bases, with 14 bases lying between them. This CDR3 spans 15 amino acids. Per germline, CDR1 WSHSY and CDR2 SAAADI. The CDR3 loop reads CASSGTGEPYNEQFF. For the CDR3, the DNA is TGCGCCAGCAGTGGAACGGGGGAACCTTACAATGAGCAGTTCTTC.

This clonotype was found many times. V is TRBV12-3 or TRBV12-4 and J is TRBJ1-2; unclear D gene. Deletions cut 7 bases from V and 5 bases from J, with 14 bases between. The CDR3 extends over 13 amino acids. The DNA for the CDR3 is TGTGCCAGCACCCAGGAGGGTGGATATGGCTACACCTTC. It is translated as CASTQEGGYGYTF.

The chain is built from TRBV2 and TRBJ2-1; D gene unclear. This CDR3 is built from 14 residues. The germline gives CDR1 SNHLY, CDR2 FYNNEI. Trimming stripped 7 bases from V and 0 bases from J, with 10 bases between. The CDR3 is CASTDPSSYNEQFF. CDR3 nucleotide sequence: TGTGCCAGCACGGATCCGAGCTCCTACAATGAGCAGTTCTTC.

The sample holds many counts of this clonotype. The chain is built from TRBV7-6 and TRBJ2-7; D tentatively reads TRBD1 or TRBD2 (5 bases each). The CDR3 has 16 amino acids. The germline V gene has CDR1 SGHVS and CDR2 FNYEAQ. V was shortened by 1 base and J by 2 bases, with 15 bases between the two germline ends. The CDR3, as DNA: TGTGCCAGCAGCTTAGTGAGGGGCAGCCCTCCCTACGAGCAGTACTTC. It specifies CASSLVRGSPPYEQYF.

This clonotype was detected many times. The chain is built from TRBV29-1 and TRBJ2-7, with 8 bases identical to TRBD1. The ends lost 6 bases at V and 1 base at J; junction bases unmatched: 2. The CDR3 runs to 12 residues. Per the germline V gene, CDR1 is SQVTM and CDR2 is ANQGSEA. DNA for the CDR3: TGCAGCGTCAGGACAGGGTCCTACGAGCAGTACTTC. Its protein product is CSVRTGSYEQYF.

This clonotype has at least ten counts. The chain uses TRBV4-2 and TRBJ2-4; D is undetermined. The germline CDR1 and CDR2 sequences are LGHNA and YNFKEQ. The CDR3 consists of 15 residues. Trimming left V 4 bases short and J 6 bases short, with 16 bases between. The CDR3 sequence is CASSPNLIVGNIQYF. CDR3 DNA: TGTGCCAGCAGCCCTAATCTCATTGTGGGAAACATTCAGTACTTC.

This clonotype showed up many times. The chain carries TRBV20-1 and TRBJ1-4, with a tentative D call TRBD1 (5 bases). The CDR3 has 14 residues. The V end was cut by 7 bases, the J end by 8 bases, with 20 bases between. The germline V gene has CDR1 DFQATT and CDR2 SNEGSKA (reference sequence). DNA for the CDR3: TGCAGTGTTATCAGGGTCGCCGCGGGCGAAAAACTGTTTTTT. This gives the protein CSVIRVAAGEKLFF.

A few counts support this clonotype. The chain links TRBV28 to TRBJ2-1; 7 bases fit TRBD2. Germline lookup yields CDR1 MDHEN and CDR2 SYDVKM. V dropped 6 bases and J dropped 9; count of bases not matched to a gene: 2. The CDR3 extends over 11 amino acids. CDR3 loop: CASRAGVEQFF. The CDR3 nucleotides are TGTGCCAGCAGGGCGGGGGTTGAGCAGTTCTTC.

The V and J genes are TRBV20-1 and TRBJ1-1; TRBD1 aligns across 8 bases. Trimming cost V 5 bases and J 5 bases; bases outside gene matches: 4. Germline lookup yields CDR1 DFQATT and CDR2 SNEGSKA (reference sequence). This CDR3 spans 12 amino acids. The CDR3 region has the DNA TGCAGTGCTGTAACAGGGGGGACTGAAGCTTTCTTT. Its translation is CSAVTGGTEAFF.

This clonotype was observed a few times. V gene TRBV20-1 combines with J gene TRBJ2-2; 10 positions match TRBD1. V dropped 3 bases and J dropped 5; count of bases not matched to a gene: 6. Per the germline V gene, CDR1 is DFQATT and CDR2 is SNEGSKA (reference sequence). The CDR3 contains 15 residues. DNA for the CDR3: TGCAGTGCTAGGACAGGGGGCGTATTGACCGGGGAGCTGTTTTTT. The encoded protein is CSARTGGVLTGELFF.

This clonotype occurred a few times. The CDR3 region is CASSQAPRLAGGPDTQYF. The CDR3 DNA is TGTGCCAGCAGCCAAGCGCCTAGACTAGCGGGGGGGCCAGATACGCAGTATTTT. This chain links TRBV4-2 with TRBJ2-3; 14 bases fit TRBD2. This CDR3 is 18 amino acids long. V trimming: 1 base; J trimming: 4 bases; junction bases outside the gene matches: 7. Germline-derived CDR1 and CDR2 are LGHNA and YNFKEQ.